The T cell receptor (beta chain) under discussion was sequenced for a study of T cell responses to AZD1222 COVID-19 vaccine. Study information: Timing groups of about 4 and about 12 weeks for second doses were pooled. Study outcomes and limitations: The sample set comprised mostly white British donors with more females, and clonal diversity was possibly underestimated. Receipt of two AZD1222 doses was followed by a rise in Spike-specific TCR breadth and depth. All repertoire sampling was performed exclusively after the peak T cell response.

Clones were read by immunoSEQ multiplex PCR, and TCRdb kept only the in-frame ones, dropping some. Altogether roughly 160,000 clones are present, 80% to 90% being singletons, with the ten largest covering about 6.9%. As for this clone: What it recognizes is unknown.

This TCR was recovered from an adult in good health. The material was peripheral blood, obtained on day 0 of AZD1222 vaccination.

CDR3 bases: TGTGCCAGCAGTCGTGATGTGTACGAGCAGTACGTC. It yields the protein CASSRDVYEQYV. The V gene is TRBV7-3, the J gene TRBJ2-7; no reliable D call. CDR1 and CDR2 (germline): SGHTA, FQGTGA. Trimming removed 6 bases from V and 4 bases from J, with 10 bases in between. There are 12 residues in the CDR3.